This TCR beta chain was retrieved from a study of OX40 agonist ivuxolimab in advanced cancers. Whole-study results and caveats: Clonal expansion from baseline to week 6 occurred in both CD4+ and CD8+ T cells. There were, on average, more expanded clones in CD8+ T cells than in CD4+.

Trimming removed 3 bases from V and 0 bases from J, with 9 bases in between. Germline V CDR1 and CDR2: MDHEN, SYDVKM. This CDR3 is built from 14 residues. On this clone itself: Antigen specificity is unknown.

This table comes from immunoSEQ multiplex PCR, and its TCRdb copy is limited to in-frame clones, with some not included. The table shows over 75,000 clones, with 90% to 95% occurring only once. The sequences come from CD4+ or CD8+ T cells sorted from blood, collected in a trial of the OX40 agonist ivuxolimab. The rearrangement uses TRBV28 and TRBJ2-7; D is unresolved. This receptor was taken from an adult with an advanced solid tumor such as melanoma, head and neck, liver or kidney cancer. The CDR3: CASSFAPSSYEQYF. CDR3 DNA sequence: TGTGCCAGCAGTTTTGCACCCTCCTCCTACGAGCAGTACTTC.